A selection of T cell receptor beta chains follows, all from one sample in a study of blood T cells in healthy people across ages. A single record per CDR3 protein comes from TCRdb applying MiXCR to the 5' RACE reads. Among approximately 1,000,000 distinct CDR3 sequences listed, more than 30% were seen once. Sequencing was performed on blood. These receptors all stem from a man aged 18 to 29 in good health. CDR3s include the opening cysteine and the closing phenylalanine or tryptophan. A D gene is named only where the DNA matches it firmly. Expanded clones get a size class; other rows say once, few or many, or leave the size out.

V gene: TRBV28
J gene: TRBJ2-3
D gene: TRBD1
clone size: NA
CDR3 protein: CASLTGTTDTQYF
CDR3 DNA: TGTGCCAGCCTGACAGGGACCACAGATACGCAGTATTTT

V gene: TRBV20-1
J gene: TRBJ1-6
D gene: NA
clone size: once
CDR3 protein: CSARDRGNSPLYF
CDR3 DNA: TGCAGTGCTAGAGATAGGGGCAATTCACCCCTCTACTTT

V gene: TRBV10-3
J gene: TRBJ1-1
D gene: NA
clone size: few
CDR3 protein: CAISNTGNTEAFF
CDR3 DNA: TGTGCCATCAGTAACACAGGGAACACTGAAGCTTTCTTT

V gene: TRBV7-3
J gene: TRBJ1-1
D gene: NA
clone size: NA
CDR3 protein: CASSASRGNTEAFF
CDR3 DNA: TGTGCCAGCAGCGCCTCAAGGGGGAACACTGAAGCTTTCTTT

V gene: TRBV12-5
J gene: TRBJ2-2
D gene: TRBD1
clone size: NA
CDR3 protein: CASGLIPRGHTGELFF
CDR3 DNA: TGTGCTAGTGGTTTGATTCCCAGGGGGCACACCGGGGAGCTGTTTTTT

V gene: TRBV20-1
J gene: TRBJ2-3
D gene: TRBD1
clone size: NA
CDR3 protein: CSARIGTAQTAGFRDTQYF
CDR3 DNA: TGCAGTGCCCGAATTGGGACAGCCCAGACGGCAGGGTTTAGGGATACGCAGTATTTT

V gene: TRBV6-6
J gene: TRBJ2-5
D gene: NA
clone size: few
CDR3 protein: CASSSPDYAETQYF
CDR3 DNA: TGTGCCAGCAGTTCCCCGGACTACGCGGAGACCCAGTACTTC

V gene: TRBV5-1
J gene: TRBJ1-4
D gene: NA
clone size: NA
CDR3 protein: CASSLGVGTNEKLFF
CDR3 DNA: TGCGCCAGCAGCTTGGGGGTCGGGACTAATGAAAAACTGTTTTTT

V gene: TRBV20-1
J gene: TRBJ2-1
D gene: TRBD2
clone size: few
CDR3 protein: CSARAASGKYNEQFF
CDR3 DNA: TGCAGTGCTAGAGCCGCTAGCGGAAAATACAATGAGCAGTTCTTC

V gene: TRBV5-1
J gene: TRBJ2-3
D gene: TRBD2
clone size: NA
CDR3 protein: CAISLTSRTDTQYF
CDR3 DNA: TGCGCCATCAGCTTGACTAGCCGCACAGATACGCAGTATTTT

V gene: TRBV3-1
J gene: TRBJ1-2
D gene: TRBD1
clone size: few
CDR3 protein: CASSHGTGNYGYTF
CDR3 DNA: TGTGCCAGCAGCCATGGGACAGGGAACTATGGCTACACCTTC

V gene: TRBV27
J gene: TRBJ1-1
D gene: TRBD1
clone size: NA
CDR3 protein: CASGISSLSIRGGLEAFF
CDR3 DNA: TGTGCCAGCGGGATCAGCAGTTTATCTATCAGGGGGGGACTTGAAGCTTTCTTT

V gene: TRBV25-1
J gene: TRBJ1-1
D gene: TRBD1
clone size: NA
CDR3 protein: CATLPGGWNTEAFF
CDR3 DNA: TGTGCGACCCTCCCAGGGGGCTGGAACACTGAAGCTTTCTTT

V gene: TRBV4-2
J gene: TRBJ1-5
D gene: NA
clone size: NA
CDR3 protein: CASSQGGREEPQHF
CDR3 DNA: TGTGCCAGCAGCCAAGGAGGACGGGAAGAGCCCCAGCATTTT

V gene: TRBV20-1
J gene: TRBJ1-5
D gene: TRBD1
clone size: NA
CDR3 protein: CSARARDRYSNQPQHF
CDR3 DNA: TGCAGTGCTAGGGCAAGGGACAGGTATAGCAATCAGCCCCAGCATTTT

V gene: TRBV20-1
J gene: TRBJ1-2
D gene: TRBD1
clone size: NA
CDR3 protein: CSAPPAPVGTGETNYGYTF
CDR3 DNA: TGCAGTGCCCCTCCCGCACCCGTCGGGACAGGGGAAACTAACTATGGCTACACCTTC

V gene: TRBV7-2
J gene: TRBJ1-2
D gene: NA
clone size: many
CDR3 protein: CASGSNYGYTF
CDR3 DNA: TGTGCCAGCGGCAGTAACTATGGCTACACCTTC

V gene: TRBV13
J gene: TRBJ1-3
D gene: NA
clone size: NA
CDR3 protein: CASSLDDNTIYF
CDR3 DNA: TGTGCCAGCAGCTTAGACGACAACACCATATATTTT

V gene: TRBV6-5
J gene: TRBJ2-3
D gene: NA
clone size: many
CDR3 protein: CASSYKYDADTQYF
CDR3 DNA: TGTGCCAGCAGTTACAAGTATGATGCAGATACGCAGTATTTT

V gene: TRBV12-3/TRBV12-4
J gene: TRBJ1-2
D gene: TRBD1
clone size: NA
CDR3 protein: CASSSAWTGNYYGYTF
CDR3 DNA: TGTGCCAGCAGTTCGGCTTGGACAGGAAATTACTATGGCTACACCTTC

V gene: TRBV27
J gene: TRBJ2-1
D gene: NA
clone size: NA
CDR3 protein: CASSVGQGTDEQFF
CDR3 DNA: TGTGCCAGCAGTGTCGGCCAGGGGACCGATGAGCAGTTCTTC

V gene: TRBV6-1
J gene: TRBJ1-5
D gene: NA
clone size: NA
CDR3 protein: CASSELEGSSQPQHF
CDR3 DNA: TGTGCCAGCAGTGAATTGGAGGGATCCAGTCAGCCCCAGCATTTT

V gene: TRBV24-1
J gene: TRBJ2-7
D gene: NA
clone size: few
CDR3 protein: CATSDPRGPIYNEQYF
CDR3 DNA: TGTGCCACCAGTGATCCTAGGGGACCTATCTACAATGAGCAGTACTTC

V gene: TRBV9
J gene: TRBJ1-2
D gene: NA
clone size: few
CDR3 protein: CASSALAQNDGYTF
CDR3 DNA: TGTGCCAGCAGCGCCCTGGCACAGAACGATGGCTACACCTTC

V gene: TRBV20-1
J gene: TRBJ1-2
D gene: NA
clone size: few
CDR3 protein: CSARARGSYGYTF
CDR3 DNA: TGCAGTGCTAGAGCGCGAGGGAGCTATGGCTACACCTTC

V gene: TRBV28
J gene: TRBJ2-1
D gene: TRBD2
clone size: NA
CDR3 protein: CASSLQGTSGGRQETQFF
CDR3 DNA: TGTGCCAGCAGTTTGCAGGGGACTAGCGGGGGCCGCCAAGAGACCCAGTTCTTC

V gene: TRBV28
J gene: TRBJ2-1
D gene: NA
clone size: once
CDR3 protein: CASQRGSYNEQFF
CDR3 DNA: TGTGCCTCCCAGAGGGGATCCTACAATGAGCAGTTCTTC

V gene: TRBV3-1
J gene: TRBJ1-2
D gene: NA
clone size: few
CDR3 protein: CASSHRLGGDYGYTF
CDR3 DNA: TGTGCCAGCAGCCACCGGTTGGGTGGGGACTATGGCTACACCTTC

V gene: TRBV3-1
J gene: TRBJ2-2
D gene: NA
clone size: NA
CDR3 protein: CASSQDLFGRTSNTGELFF
CDR3 DNA: TGTGCCAGCAGCCAAGATCTGTTCGGTAGGACGTCGAACACCGGGGAGCTGTTTTTT

V gene: TRBV4-3
J gene: TRBJ2-3
D gene: NA
clone size: few
CDR3 protein: CASSPGAWDRFTDTQYF
CDR3 DNA: TGCGCCAGCAGCCCTGGTGCGTGGGACCGTTTCACAGATACGCAGTATTTT

V gene: TRBV20-1
J gene: TRBJ2-3
D gene: NA
clone size: NA
CDR3 protein: CSATDTTSTDTQYF
CDR3 DNA: TGCAGTGCTACCGACACGACTAGCACAGATACGCAGTATTTT

V gene: TRBV20-1
J gene: TRBJ1-4
D gene: NA
clone size: few
CDR3 protein: CSARDPGSGEKLFF
CDR3 DNA: TGCAGTGCTAGAGATCCCGGGTCGGGAGAAAAACTGTTTTTT

V gene: TRBV3-1
J gene: TRBJ1-1
D gene: TRBD1
clone size: NA
CDR3 protein: CASSQAGTVPRNTEAFF
CDR3 DNA: TGTGCCAGCAGCCAGGCGGGGACAGTCCCGCGAAACACTGAAGCTTTCTTT

V gene: TRBV4-3
J gene: TRBJ2-1
D gene: TRBD2
clone size: few
CDR3 protein: CASSPGAGTSGGAYNEQFF
CDR3 DNA: TGCGCCAGCAGCCCAGGGGCCGGGACTAGCGGGGGGGCCTACAATGAGCAGTTCTTC

V gene: TRBV12-3/TRBV12-4
J gene: TRBJ1-1
D gene: TRBD1
clone size: NA
CDR3 protein: CASSKRQGDTEAFF
CDR3 DNA: TGTGCCAGCAGTAAGCGACAGGGAGACACTGAAGCTTTCTTT

V gene: TRBV7-7
J gene: TRBJ2-1
D gene: NA
clone size: NA
CDR3 protein: CASSLAGRGDNEQFF
CDR3 DNA: TGTGCTAGCAGCTTAGCGGGCAGGGGGGACAATGAGCAGTTCTTC

V gene: TRBV7-6
J gene: TRBJ2-7
D gene: NA
clone size: NA
CDR3 protein: CASSLGPDSSYEQYF
CDR3 DNA: TGTGCCAGCAGCTTAGGTCCCGACAGCTCCTACGAGCAGTACTTC

V gene: TRBV5-1
J gene: TRBJ1-2
D gene: NA
clone size: few
CDR3 protein: CASSLPKNYGYTF
CDR3 DNA: TGCGCCAGCAGCTTGCCGAAGAACTATGGCTACACCTTC

V gene: TRBV5-6
J gene: TRBJ2-1
D gene: NA
clone size: NA
CDR3 protein: CASSRSDRPSYNEQFF
CDR3 DNA: TGTGCCAGCAGCCGAAGTGACAGGCCCTCCTACAATGAGCAGTTCTTC

V gene: TRBV5-1
J gene: TRBJ2-3
D gene: NA
clone size: NA
CDR3 protein: CASSTREMVTDTQYF
CDR3 DNA: TGCGCCAGCAGTACGAGGGAGATGGTCACAGATACGCAGTATTTT

V gene: TRBV2
J gene: TRBJ2-2
D gene: TRBD1
clone size: NA
CDR3 protein: CASQGAYTGELFF
CDR3 DNA: TGTGCCAGTCAGGGGGCCTACACCGGGGAGCTGTTTTTT

V gene: TRBV5-1
J gene: TRBJ1-2
D gene: TRBD1
clone size: few
CDR3 protein: CASSSPGQAYGYTF
CDR3 DNA: TGCGCCAGCAGCTCGCCTGGACAGGCCTATGGCTACACCTTC

V gene: TRBV2
J gene: TRBJ2-4
D gene: TRBD2
clone size: NA
CDR3 protein: CASSDGIAGVTIAKNIQYF
CDR3 DNA: TGTGCCAGCAGTGATGGGATAGCGGGAGTAACCATAGCCAAAAACATTCAGTACTTC

V gene: TRBV5-1
J gene: TRBJ1-4
D gene: TRBD1
clone size: NA
CDR3 protein: CASSRDREYEKLFF
CDR3 DNA: TGCGCCAGCAGCCGGGACAGGGAGTATGAAAAACTGTTTTTT

V gene: TRBV6-6
J gene: TRBJ1-2
D gene: NA
clone size: NA
CDR3 protein: CASSISGSIYGYTF
CDR3 DNA: TGTGCCAGCAGTATATCGGGCAGTATCTATGGCTACACCTTC

V gene: TRBV9
J gene: TRBJ1-2
D gene: NA
clone size: NA
CDR3 protein: CASSVEGSNHYGYTF
CDR3 DNA: TGTGCCAGCAGCGTAGAAGGCAGTAATCACTATGGCTACACCTTC

V gene: TRBV10-3
J gene: TRBJ2-6
D gene: NA
clone size: NA
CDR3 protein: CAISLGSGANVLTF
CDR3 DNA: TGTGCCATCAGCCTTGGCTCCGGGGCCAACGTCCTGACTTTC

V gene: TRBV2
J gene: TRBJ1-2
D gene: NA
clone size: NA
CDR3 protein: CASSVGPYSGGYTF
CDR3 DNA: TGTGCCAGCAGCGTAGGGCCCTATTCGGGGGGCTACACCTTC

V gene: TRBV12-3/TRBV12-4
J gene: TRBJ1-5
D gene: NA
clone size: few
CDR3 protein: CASSVTDNQPQHF
CDR3 DNA: TGTGCCAGCAGTGTTACAGATAATCAGCCCCAGCATTTT